This TCR beta chain originates from a study of blood T cells in healthy people across ages (dated by TCRdb to between 2015 and 2017). About the investigation overall: Template switching captured roughly one uniquely barcoded TCR beta cDNA molecule per two T cells in model experiments. To track age-related changes in TCR beta repertoire diversity, the study relied on deep sequencing normalized with unique cDNA molecular identifiers. The donors were divided into four age groups: young (average approximately 17 years), middle-aged (approximately 39), aged (approximately 62) and long-lived (82). To avoid experimental bias, donors of different ages were spread randomly across the sequencing lanes. Using the same blood draw, the study looked at two additional independent replicas of 1 million unique cDNA reads for two donors, one aged 18 to 30 and the other aged 80 or older. General findings and caveats noted by the study authors: Estimates of total diversity from one million sequenced T cells were regarded as lower bounds and underestimates. Compared with the aged group, the long-lived group had more naive CD4+ T cells, fewer expanded clones and increased TCR diversity, a pattern suggesting age selection. Because donor CMV infection status was unknown, age-related changes in expanded clonotypes were potentially confounded. Bulk unsorted PBMC profiling prevented conclusive comparison of naive and antigen-experienced compartments. The percentage of naive T cells measured by flow cytometry correlated strongly with observed TCR beta diversity. Observed TCR beta diversity per million T cells fell roughly linearly with age, and a significant reduction was already apparent by age approximately 40.

The germline ends are 11 bases apart after V is trimmed by 5 bases and J by 0 bases. Measured from the cysteine to the phenylalanine, the CDR3 is 15 residues long. Solely the CDR3 DNA is kept, with 45 bases framed from the first base. For CDR1 and CDR2, the germline V gene lists SGHTA and FQGNSA. In its sample, this clonotype was seen a few times. Its antigen remains unidentified. There are no base qualities to consult, and no much larger clone falls within one base. Libraries came from 5' RACE. The data were produced on an Illumina HiSeq 2500. The second PCR ran for about 6 to 12 cycles and used a J-beta primer mix along with a sample-barcoded 5' primer. Each TCR beta cDNA molecule received a unique molecular identifier from a template-switch 5' adaptor carrying 12 random nucleotides. Each sample yielded at least 3 million CDR3-containing paired-end reads. First-strand cDNA synthesis was performed from all RNA using the Mint cDNA synthesis kit, with priming by a TRBC-specific oligonucleotide. Following uracil-DNA glycosylase treatment, a first 18-cycle PCR with universal primers M1SS and BC2_uni_R was performed on all cDNA. The paper's data handling went like this. For normalization, 1 million high-quality reads, each with a distinct molecular identifier, were randomly selected from each sample. Reads sharing molecular identifiers were discarded rather than binned into consensus sequences. MiTCR, set to a Q25 quality threshold and the strictest error-elimination algorithm, was used for CDR3 identification, clonotype clustering and error correction. Lower-bound total TCR beta diversity was estimated with a nonparametric unseen species model using Euler transformation. The raw public data were reprocessed by TCRdb itself: fastp quality trimming at Q25, MiXCR clonotype calling, in-frame beta chains only. Merged by CDR3 protein, the rows form single entries marked with the most common genes and DNA. TCRdb's processing, not the authors' own work, is the source of the V and J calls. Counted in this sample were hundreds of thousands of distinct CDR3 sequences; around 48% of them appeared once. The ten largest account for around an eighth of the sample.

The approximately 40 donors, aged about 6 to 100 years, were systemically healthy Caucasian individuals from Russia. About 10 milliliters of peripheral blood were drawn from each donor into EDTA-treated Vacutainer tubes. Ficoll-Paque density-gradient centrifugation was used to isolate PBMCs, with at least 7 million obtained per sample. Total RNA, at least 5.5 micrograms per sample, was extracted from PBMCs with Trizol reagent. For every donor, flow cytometry on a PBMC aliquot measured the percentage of naive CD45RAhigh/CD27high T cells. What was sequenced was blood. Recombination joined TRBV7-2 with TRBJ1-5; perhaps TRBD1 is the D gene, with 6 bases matching. This TCR came from a man aged 25-40 years in good health. The sequence in DNA is TGTGCCAGCAGCGGAGGACAGAGTAGCAATCAGCCCCAGCATTTT. Translated, it reads CASSGGQSSNQPQHF. Where the CDR3 stops, the reference TRBV7-2 and TRBJ1-5 genes take over; the full variable domain is GAGVSQSPSNKVTEKGKDVELRCDPISGHTALYWYRQSLGQGLEFLIYFQGNSAPDKSGLPSDRFSAERTGGSVSTLTIQRTQQEDSAVYLCASSGGQSSNQPQHFGDGTRLSIL.